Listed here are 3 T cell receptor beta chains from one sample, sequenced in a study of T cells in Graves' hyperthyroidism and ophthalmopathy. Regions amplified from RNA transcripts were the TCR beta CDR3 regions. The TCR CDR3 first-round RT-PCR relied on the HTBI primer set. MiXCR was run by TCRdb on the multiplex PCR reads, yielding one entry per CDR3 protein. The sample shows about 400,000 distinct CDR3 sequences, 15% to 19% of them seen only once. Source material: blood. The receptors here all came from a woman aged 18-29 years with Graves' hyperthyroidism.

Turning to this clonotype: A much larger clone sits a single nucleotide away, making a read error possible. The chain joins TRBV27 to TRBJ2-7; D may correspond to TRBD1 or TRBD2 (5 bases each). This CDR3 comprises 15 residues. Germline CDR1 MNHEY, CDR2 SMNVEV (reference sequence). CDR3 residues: CASSSFGSGTYGQYF. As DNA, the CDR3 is TGTGCCAGCAGTTCCTTCGGGTCGGGGACCTACGGGCAGTACTTC.

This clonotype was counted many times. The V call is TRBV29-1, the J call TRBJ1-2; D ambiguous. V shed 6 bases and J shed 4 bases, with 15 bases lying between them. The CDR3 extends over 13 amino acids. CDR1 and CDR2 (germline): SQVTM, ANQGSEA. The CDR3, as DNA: TGCAGCGTCGGAGGGCTTTCCCCCTATGGCTACACCTTC. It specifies CSVGGLSPYGYTF.

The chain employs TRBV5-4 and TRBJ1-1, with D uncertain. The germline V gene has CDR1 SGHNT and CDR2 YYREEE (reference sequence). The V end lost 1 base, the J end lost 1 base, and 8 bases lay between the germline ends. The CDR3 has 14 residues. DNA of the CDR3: TGTGCCAGCAGCTTGTTACAGCAGAACACTGAAGCTTTCTTT. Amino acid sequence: CASSLLQQNTEAFF.